This T cell receptor (beta chain) appears in the sequencing data of a study of T cell responses to AZD1222 COVID-19 vaccine. General study points: The study identified only six AZD1222 recipients as seropositive at baseline. When two AZD1222 doses had been given, Spike-specific TCR breadth and depth rose. A mostly white British donor set with more females was recruited, and clonal diversity was possibly underestimated.

TCRdb keeps only in-frame clones here, not all; method: immunoSEQ multiplex PCR. Of 250,000 to 300,000 clones listed, 94% are singletons. Germline V gene sequence: CDR1 SNHLY, CDR2 FYNNEI. The J segment lost 2 bases and the V segment lost 5 bases, leaving 9 bases of the junction unmatched. The CDR3 spans 15 residues. Comments on this clone: Its specificity is unknown.

The sequence was collected from an adult who received the AZD1222 COVID-19 vaccine. This sequence joins TRBV2 and TRBJ2-7; 7 bases map to TRBD2. Here the sequenced sample was peripheral blood, taken 28 days after the second AZD1222 dose. In nucleotides, the CDR3 is TGTGCCAGCAGTTCTCAAGCAGGGACTACCTACGAGCAGTACTTC. It yields the protein CASSSQAGTTYEQYF.